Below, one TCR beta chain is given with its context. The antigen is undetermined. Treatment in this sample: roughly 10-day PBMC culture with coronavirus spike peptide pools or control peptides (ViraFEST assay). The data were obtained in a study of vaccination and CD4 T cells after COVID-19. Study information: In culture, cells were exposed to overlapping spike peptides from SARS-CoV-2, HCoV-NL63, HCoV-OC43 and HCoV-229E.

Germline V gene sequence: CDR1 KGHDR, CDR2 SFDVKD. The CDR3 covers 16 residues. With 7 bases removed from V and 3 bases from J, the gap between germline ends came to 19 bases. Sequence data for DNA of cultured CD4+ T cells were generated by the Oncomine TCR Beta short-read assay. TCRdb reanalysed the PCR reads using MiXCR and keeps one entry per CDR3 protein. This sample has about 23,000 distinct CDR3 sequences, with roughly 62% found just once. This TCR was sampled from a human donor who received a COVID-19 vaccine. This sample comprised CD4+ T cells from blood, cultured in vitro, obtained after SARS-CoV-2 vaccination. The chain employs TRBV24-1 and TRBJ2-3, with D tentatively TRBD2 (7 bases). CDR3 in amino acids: CATSPFRGGGTDTQYF. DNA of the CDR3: TGTGCCACCAGCCCTTTTAGGGGAGGGGGGACAGATACGCAGTATTTT.